Below are 8 T cell receptor beta chains sequenced from a single sample in a study of metastatic and nonmetastatic thyroid tumors. All patients were treatment-naive before thyroid surgery. TCRdb used MiXCR to call clones anew from the PCR reads. The sample has 5,500 to 8,000 clones, roughly 30% seen once. Material: tumor tissue. Receptor source: a female donor with papillary thyroid cancer or a benign thyroid nodule (not recorded which). Some clones in this sample may be carry-over from other donors' samples.

This sequence joins TRBV6-2 or TRBV6-3 and TRBJ2-7; D is unresolved. CDR1 is MNHEY, CDR2 SVGEGT, per germline. The CDR3 extends over 13 amino acids. V gave up 1 base and J gave up 3 bases, with 7 bases separating them. This CDR3 is CASSYFDGYEQYF. Here the CDR3 DNA reads TGTGCCAGCAGTTACTTCGACGGCTACGAGCAGTACTTC.

A few counts support this clone. CDR3 DNA: TGTGCCAGCAGTTTGCATAACAATCAGCCCCAGCATTTT. Protein: CASSLHNNQPQHF. The chain combines TRBV6-2 or TRBV6-3 with TRBJ1-5; D gene uncertain. V was clipped by 4 bases and J by 3 bases, with 7 bases between them. The CDR3 is made up of 13 amino acids. Germline CDR1 reads MNHEY; CDR2 reads SVGEGT.

This clone was seen many times. A junction end diverges from the germline sequence, so it may reflect a read error. V is TRBV29-1 and J is TRBJ2-2; D may be TRBD1 or TRBD2 (5 bases each). CDR1 is SQVTM, CDR2 ANQGSEA, per germline. The CDR3 has 14 residues. DNA for the CDR3: TGCAGCGTCCGATTGGCAGGGTTAACCGGGGAGCTGGTTTTT. This encodes CSVRLAGLTGELVF.

The chain links TRBV27 to TRBJ1-5, with D perhaps matching TRBD1 (5 bases). V lost 6 bases to trimming and J lost 4 bases, with 10 bases between them. Germline V CDR1 and CDR2: MNHEY, SMNVEV (reference sequence). The CDR3 consists of 13 residues. The CDR3 coding sequence is TGTGCCAGCAGCAGCGGGGGTAATCAGCCCCAGCATTTT. Its translation is CASSSGGNQPQHF.

This rearrangement joins TRBV20-1 to TRBJ2-1; 9 nucleotides match TRBD2. V trimming: 0 bases; J trimming: 0 bases; junction bases outside the gene matches: 3. The CDR3 is 16 amino acids. Germline CDR1 reads DFQATT; CDR2 reads SNEGSKA (reference sequence). The CDR3 nucleotides are TGCAGTGCTAGAGAGGGTAGCGGGAGCTCCTACAATGAGCAGTTCTTC. Its protein is CSAREGSGSSYNEQFF.

The V gene is TRBV2, the J gene TRBJ2-5; 7 bases are a match to TRBD2. V lost 2 bases, J lost 1 base, and 4 bases stayed unmatched. This CDR3 spans 15 amino acids. Per the germline V gene, CDR1 is SNHLY and CDR2 is FYNNEI. CDR3 amino acids: CASSESRLAQETQYF. The DNA of the CDR3 is TGTGCCAGCAGTGAATCAAGACTAGCCCAAGAGACCCAGTACTTC.

This clone was observed a few times. The chain carries TRBV6-6 and TRBJ1-1, with D uncertain. The germline gives CDR1 MNHNY, CDR2 SVGAGI (reference sequence). The V and J ends lost 2 bases and 10 bases respectively, with 20 bases between them. The CDR3 is made up of 15 amino acids. CDR3 residues: CASSYASMGVPRAFF. CDR3 DNA: TGTGCCAGCAGTTACGCCTCGATGGGAGTTCCGCGAGCTTTCTTT.

The gene calls are TRBV11-2 and TRBJ1-5; a weak D match, TRBD1 (5 bases). CDR3 size: 13 residues. CDR1 SGHAT and CDR2 FQNNGV come from the germline V gene. Trimming cost V 4 bases and J 6 bases, with 10 bases left between them. CDR3 sequence: CASSSGPAQPQHF. CDR3 in DNA: TGTGCCAGCAGCTCAGGGCCGGCTCAGCCCCAGCATTTT.